This T cell receptor beta chain was identified in a study of cytomegalovirus exposure and HLA in healthy donors. Study-level points and caveats: The authors enumerated around 150 TCR beta chains as linked to cytomegalovirus.

Germline CDR1 is MRHNA and CDR2 is SNTAGT. The V and J ends lost 0 bases and 6 bases respectively, with 9 bases between them. The CDR3 loop spans 14 amino acids. PCR used 60 Vbeta primers and 13 Jbeta primers. Some clones are missing from TCRdb's copy, which holds only in-frame ones; the method was immunoSEQ multiplex PCR. The sample consists of approximately 180,000 clones, around 81% of them appearing once. Healthy bone marrow donors formed the donor group. Notes on this clone: What it binds is not known.

The origin of this receptor is a young woman in good health and CMV-seronegative. The chain has TRBV6-4 and TRBJ2-1; D not certain. Sequencing was done on a sample of PBMCs. CDR3 sequence reads: CASSDSFTSNEQFF. The CDR3 coding sequence is TGTGCCAGCAGTGACTCATTCACTTCCAATGAGCAGTTCTTC.